Listed below are T cell receptor beta chains from one sample, sequenced in a study of CD8 T cells in Susac syndrome. TCRdb redid the calling of the immunoSEQ multiplex PCR reads with MiXCR, one entry per CDR3 protein. The top ten clones hold about 0.32% of a sample with 70,000 to 100,000 distinct CDR3 sequences, around 93% of them seen once. The specimen sequenced was CD8+ T cells from PBMCs. The source of these receptors is a human donor in good health. Both conserved end residues are part of each CDR3. D genes are given only for firm matches. Size tells how often a clone was seen (once, few, many) or the class of an expanded clone, and some rows leave it out.

NA,TRBJ2-1,NA,TRBV6-4,TGTGCCAGCAGTGACCACCCCCGTGGGGATGAGCAGTTCTTC,CASSDHPRGDEQFF
NA,TRBJ2-3,TRBD1,TRBV2,TGTGCCAGCAGCGCTGCGCAGTATGGGACAGGGCCCGTCGGCACAGATACGCAGTATTTT,CASSAAQYGTGPVGTDTQYF
NA,TRBJ2-3,NA,TRBV7-9,TGTGCCAGCAGCGTGAGTGAGGTTAAAACGCAGTATTTT,CASSVSEVKTQYF
NA,TRBJ1-1,NA,TRBV7-8,TGTGCCAGCAGCTTCGCATTCGCAGGGGCGGACACTGAAGCTTTCTTT,CASSFAFAGADTEAFF
NA,TRBJ2-1,NA,TRBV5-1,TGCGCCAGCAGCAACACCGGGACACAAGAGCAGTTCTTC,CASSNTGTQEQFF
once,TRBJ2-7,NA,TRBV4-1,TGCGCCAGCAGCCAAGATCCGGGGACCTACGAGCAGTACTTC,CASSQDPGTYEQYF
NA,TRBJ2-1,TRBD1,TRBV7-2,TGTGCCAGCAGCGCAGGGACAGGGTCTGAGCAGTTCTTC,CASSAGTGSEQFF
NA,TRBJ2-5,TRBD1,TRBV7-9,TGTGCCAGCAGCTCCTACAGGGGCCCCCAAGAGACCCAGTACTTC,CASSSYRGPQETQYF
NA,TRBJ2-2,NA,TRBV5-6,TGTGCCAGCAGCTCAGGGATGGGGACCGGGGAGCTGTTTTTT,CASSSGMGTGELFF
NA,TRBJ2-1,NA,TRBV9,TGTGCCAGCAGCGTAGTTAGTTCCCCTCATGAGCAGTTCTTC,CASSVVSSPHEQFF
NA,TRBJ2-7,TRBD1,TRBV27,TGTGCCAGCAGTTGGGACAGGGAGTACGAGCAGTACTTC,CASSWDREYEQYF
NA,TRBJ1-1,NA,TRBV5-6,TGTGCCAGCAGCGGCGGCGGGGAGGCGAACACTGAAGCTTTCTTT,CASSGGGEANTEAFF
NA,TRBJ1-2,NA,TRBV29-1,TGCAGCGTCCCGTCCCAGGGGCCGATAGGATACACCTTC,CSVPSQGPIGYTF
NA,TRBJ2-2,TRBD2,TRBV9,TGTGCCAGCAGCGGGGGGACTAGCGGGGGCATGCCCGGGGAGCTGTTTTTT,CASSGGTSGGMPGELFF
NA,TRBJ2-3,TRBD2,TRBV28,TGTGCCAGCAGTTCAACTAGCGGGGGTTCAGCAGATACGCAGTATTTT,CASSSTSGGSADTQYF
NA,TRBJ2-7,NA,TRBV3-1,TGTGCCAGCAGCCAAGATTTAGTGGGCTACGAGCAGTACTTC,CASSQDLVGYEQYF
NA,TRBJ2-3,TRBD2,TRBV3-1,TGTGCCAGCAGCCAAGTCCTGCCCCGGACTAGCGGGGATACAGATACGCAGTATTTT,CASSQVLPRTSGDTDTQYF
NA,TRBJ2-2,NA,TRBV5-1,TGCGCCAGCAGCTTTGGGGAGATCGGGGAGCTGTTTTTT,CASSFGEIGELFF
NA,TRBJ2-5,NA,TRBV13,TGTGCCAGCAGCTTAGGACAGTGGGGCCAAGAGACCCAGTACTTC,CASSLGQWGQETQYF
once,TRBJ1-2,TRBD1,TRBV20-1,TGCAGTGCTAGAGATTGGGGACAGGGGGCCTATGGCTACACCTTC,CSARDWGQGAYGYTF
NA,TRBJ2-3,NA,TRBV11-2,TGTGCCAGCAGCTTAGTTTCGGCCCCCACAGATACGCAGTATTTT,CASSLVSAPTDTQYF
NA,TRBJ1-1,TRBD1,TRBV19,TGTGCCAGTAGTTCTCGGACAGGGGAAGAGAACACTGAAGCTTTCTTT,CASSSRTGEENTEAFF
NA,TRBJ2-7,TRBD2,TRBV7-8,TGTGCCAGCAGCTTACCAACTGGAGCGGGAGAGCAGTACTTC,CASSLPTGAGEQYF
NA,TRBJ1-1,NA,TRBV7-9,TGTGCCAGCAGCTTAGATACAGCTGAAGCTTTCTTT,CASSLDTAEAFF
NA,TRBJ2-7,TRBD2,TRBV7-2,TGTGCCAGCAGCCCGCCGGGGAGCGGGGGATTCTACGAGCAGTACTTC,CASSPPGSGGFYEQYF
NA,TRBJ2-2,NA,TRBV10-3,TGTGCCATCAGTGAGACCTGGACGGGGACCGGGGAGCTGTTTTTT,CAISETWTGTGELFF
NA,TRBJ2-7,TRBD1,TRBV7-8,TGTGCCAGCAGCACTGACAGGGACCCAACCTACGAGCAGTACTTC,CASSTDRDPTYEQYF
NA,TRBJ2-5,NA,TRBV12-3/TRBV12-4,TGTGCCAGCAGTGTATGGACGGCTCAAGAGACCCAGTACTTC,CASSVWTAQETQYF
NA,TRBJ1-2,NA,TRBV29-1,TGCAGCGTTGTTAAGGGTTTGAGTGGCTACACCTTC,CSVVKGLSGYTF
once,TRBJ2-5,TRBD1,TRBV6-5,TGTGCCAGCAGTTACTTAGACAGGGTCGGGGAGACCCAGTACTTC,CASSYLDRVGETQYF
NA,TRBJ1-2,NA,TRBV6-6,TGTGCCAGCAGTTACGGGGAGGGACATGACTATGGCTACACCTTC,CASSYGEGHDYGYTF
NA,TRBJ2-5,TRBD1,TRBV27,TGTGCCAGCAGTTCGTTGACAGGGCGAAGGTACTTC,CASSSLTGRRYF